This T cell receptor (beta chain) was found in a study of patients and donors after allogeneic stem cell transplantation. Germline values: CDR1 LGHDT, CDR2 YNNKEL (reference sequence). Trimming pared 4 bases from V and 4 bases from J, leaving 17 bases between. The CDR3 is 15 residues long. Using its own MiXCR run on the RT-PCR reads, TCRdb lists one record per CDR3 protein. The table shows approximately 160,000 distinct CDR3 sequences, with approximately 30% occurring only once. The sample comprised blood, either unsorted or a sorted T cell fraction (not recorded which). The rearrangement joins TRBV3-1 to TRBJ2-7, with a tentative D call TRBD1 (5 bases). This clonotype was sampled from a human donor who was either an allogeneic HSCT recipient or a stem cell or donor lymphocyte infusion donor (not recorded which). It is not recorded whose cells these are; they may come from a transplant donor. The CDR3, as DNA: TGTGCCAGCAGCCTGGGGCCTCTTATCCGGTACGAGCAGTACTTC. As protein: CASSLGPLIRYEQYF.